These T cell receptor beta chains were read from a single sample in a study of OX40 agonist ivuxolimab in advanced cancers. Profiling relied on immunoSEQ multiplex PCR, and the TCRdb table lists in-frame clones only, not all of them. Seen here are approximately 63,000 clones, around 89% observed once, and the top ten hold around 6%. The sequenced sample was CD4+ or CD8+ T cells sorted from blood, obtained in a trial of the OX40 agonist ivuxolimab. The receptors derive from an adult with an advanced solid tumor such as melanoma, head and neck, liver or kidney cancer. The CDR3 runs from the conserved cysteine through the conserved F or W. Each record gives: D gene, CDR3 length, clone size, J gene, V gene, CDR3 DNA, CDR3 protein. The D gene is left open where the match is weak. Clone size is not always given. Where it is, it says once, few, many or a class for expanded clones.

D: TRBD1; length: 16; size: -; J: TRBJ1-5; V: TRBV7-2; DNA: TGTGCCAGCAGCTCCTCGACAGGGGACTTCAATCAGCCCCAGCATTTT; CDR3: CASSSSTGDFNQPQHF
D: -; length: 14; size: -; J: TRBJ2-5; V: TRBV28; DNA: TGTGCCAGCAGTTTACCTCTAGCCGGTCTGGCCCAGTACTTC; CDR3: CASSLPLAGLAQYF
D: -; length: 13; size: -; J: TRBJ2-2; V: TRBV30; DNA: TGTGCCTGGATCGACAAAAACACCGGGGAGCTGTTTTTT; CDR3: CAWIDKNTGELFF
D: TRBD1; length: 19; size: -; J: TRBJ1-1; V: TRBV28; DNA: TGTGCCAGCAGTTGGATCCCGGGACAGGGGGCGATTGAGAACACTGAAGCTTTCTTT; CDR3: CASSWIPGQGAIENTEAFF
D: -; length: 13; size: -; J: TRBJ1-1; V: TRBV30; DNA: TGTGCCTGGAGTATGGGTATGAACACTGAAGCTTTCTTT; CDR3: CAWSMGMNTEAFF
D: -; length: 14; size: -; J: TRBJ2-5; V: TRBV27; DNA: TGTGCCAGCAGTCCGACACCTTCCCAAGAGACCCAGTACTTC; CDR3: CASSPTPSQETQYF
D: -; length: 12; size: -; J: TRBJ2-1; V: TRBV7-9; DNA: TGTGCCAGCAGCTTAGATCCGCTTGAGCAGTTCTTC; CDR3: CASSLDPLEQFF
D: -; length: 15; size: -; J: TRBJ1-1; V: TRBV2; DNA: TGTGCCAGCAGTTGGGGGAGGGGGACGAACACTGAAGCTTTCTTT; CDR3: CASSWGRGTNTEAFF
D: -; length: 13; size: once; J: TRBJ2-1; V: TRBV28; DNA: TGTGCCAGCAGTTTATTTGTACAGAATGAGCAGTTCTTC; CDR3: CASSLFVQNEQFF
D: TRBD1; length: 15; size: -; J: TRBJ1-5; V: TRBV19; DNA: TGTGCCAGTAGTGACAGGGTGGCTAGCAATCAGCCCCAGCATTTT; CDR3: CASSDRVASNQPQHF
D: TRBD2; length: 15; size: -; J: TRBJ2-5; V: TRBV18; DNA: TGTGCCAGCTCGCCACTAGCGGGACCACAAGAGACCCAGTACTTC; CDR3: CASSPLAGPQETQYF
D: TRBD1; length: 14; size: -; J: TRBJ2-7; V: TRBV11-3; DNA: TGTGCCAGCAGCCCCCGGGACAGGGACTACGAGCAGTACTTC; CDR3: CASSPRDRDYEQYF
D: -; length: 13; size: -; J: TRBJ1-1; V: TRBV11-3; DNA: TGTGCCAGCAGCTTAAGAGAAAACACTGAAGCTTTCTTT; CDR3: CASSLRENTEAFF
D: TRBD1; length: 14; size: -; J: TRBJ2-7; V: TRBV27; DNA: TGTGCCAGTACCCAGACAGGGTATCCCTACGAGCAGTACTTC; CDR3: CASTQTGYPYEQYF
D: -; length: 13; size: -; J: TRBJ1-2; V: TRBV7-9; DNA: TGTGCCAGCAGCTTCCCAGGGGACTATGGCTACACCTTC; CDR3: CASSFPGDYGYTF
D: TRBD2; length: 16; size: -; J: TRBJ2-1; V: TRBV7-9; DNA: TGTGCCAGCAGCTTAGAGGGCGGGGGGGTTTACAATGAGCAGTTCTTC; CDR3: CASSLEGGGVYNEQFF
D: -; length: 14; size: -; J: TRBJ1-1; V: TRBV5-5; DNA: TGTGCCAGCAGCGACCTAGTCTCGTACGCTGAAGCTTTCTTT; CDR3: CASSDLVSYAEAFF
D: -; length: 13; size: -; J: TRBJ2-1; V: TRBV7-9; DNA: TGTGCCAGCAGCACCGACAACTACAATGAGCAGTTCTTC; CDR3: CASSTDNYNEQFF
D: -; length: 14; size: -; J: TRBJ1-3; V: TRBV2; DNA: TGTGCCAGCAGCCTAGGAGGGAATGGAAACACCATATATTTT; CDR3: CASSLGGNGNTIYF
D: TRBD1; length: 15; size: -; J: TRBJ2-3; V: TRBV27; DNA: TGTGCCAGCAGTTCCGGGACAGTAGGTACAGATACGCAGTATTTT; CDR3: CASSSGTVGTDTQYF
D: TRBD1; length: 15; size: -; J: TRBJ2-1; V: TRBV6-5; DNA: TGTGCCAGCAGTTTGGTTGGGACAGACTACAATGAGCAGTTCTTC; CDR3: CASSLVGTDYNEQFF
D: -; length: 18; size: -; J: TRBJ1-1; V: TRBV4-3; DNA: TGCGCCAGCAGCCAAGATTTGGCGTTTGCGTCTCTCAGCGCTGAAGCTTTCTTT; CDR3: CASSQDLAFASLSAEAFF
D: -; length: 15; size: -; J: TRBJ2-3; V: TRBV5-4; DNA: TGTGCCAGCAGCTTGGGGGAAGCAAGCACAGATACGCAGTATTTT; CDR3: CASSLGEASTDTQYF
D: -; length: 15; size: few; J: TRBJ2-1; V: TRBV11-1; DNA: TGTGCCAGCAGCGCCCGTATACCCCCCTACAATGAGCAGTTCTTC; CDR3: CASSARIPPYNEQFF
D: TRBD1; length: 14; size: -; J: TRBJ2-1; V: TRBV9; DNA: TGTGCCAGCAGCGTAGGGCAGGGGGCAGATGAGCAGTTCTTC; CDR3: CASSVGQGADEQFF
D: -; length: 14; size: -; J: TRBJ2-5; V: TRBV7-9; DNA: TGTGCCAGCAGCCCCGAGAGAGTGGAAGAGACCCAGTACTTC; CDR3: CASSPERVEETQYF
D: -; length: 15; size: -; J: TRBJ2-4; V: TRBV7-9; DNA: TGTGCCAGCAGCTTTATTGGGGCAGGAGAAAACATTCAGTACTTC; CDR3: CASSFIGAGENIQYF
D: -; length: 15; size: -; J: TRBJ1-5; V: TRBV4-1; DNA: TGCGCCAGCACCTTGGGGGCCGATTGGGGTCAGCCCCAGCATTTT; CDR3: CASTLGADWGQPQHF
D: TRBD2; length: 16; size: -; J: TRBJ2-7; V: TRBV4-3; DNA: TGCGCCAGCAGCCAAGATAGGCTAGCGGGCACCTACGAGCAGTACTTC; CDR3: CASSQDRLAGTYEQYF
D: -; length: 13; size: few; J: TRBJ2-1; V: TRBV2; DNA: TGTGCCAGCAAATTAAGCTCCTACAATGAGCAGTTCTTC; CDR3: CASKLSSYNEQFF
D: TRBD1; length: 10; size: -; J: TRBJ1-2; V: TRBV30; DNA: TGTGCCTGGGGACAGGGGAAAGGGACCTTC; CDR3: CAWGQGKGTF
D: -; length: 15; size: -; J: TRBJ1-1; V: TRBV27; DNA: TGTGCCAGCAGTTTATTCTCAGGGCCGGCGAACGAAGCTTTCTTT; CDR3: CASSLFSGPANEAFF
D: -; length: 15; size: -; J: TRBJ2-1; V: TRBV4-3; DNA: TGCGCCAGCAGCCAAGACCCCGGGGGTTACAATGAGCAGTTCTTC; CDR3: CASSQDPGGYNEQFF
D: TRBD2; length: 17; size: -; J: TRBJ2-1; V: TRBV2; DNA: TGTGCCAGCAGTGTAATAGCGGGGGAATCACATTACAATGAGCAGTTCTTC; CDR3: CASSVIAGESHYNEQFF